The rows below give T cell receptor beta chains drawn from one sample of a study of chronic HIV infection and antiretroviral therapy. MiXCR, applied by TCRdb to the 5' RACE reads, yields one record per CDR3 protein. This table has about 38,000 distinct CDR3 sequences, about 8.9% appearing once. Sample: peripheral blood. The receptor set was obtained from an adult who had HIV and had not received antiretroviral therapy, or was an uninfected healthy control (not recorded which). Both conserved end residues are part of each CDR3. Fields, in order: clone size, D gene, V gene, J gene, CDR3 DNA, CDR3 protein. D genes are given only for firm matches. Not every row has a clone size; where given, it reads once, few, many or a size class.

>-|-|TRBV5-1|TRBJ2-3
TGCGCCAGCAGCTTGGCCTCTGAGACGGATACGCAGTATTTT
CASSLASETDTQYF
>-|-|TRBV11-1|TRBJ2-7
TGTGCCAGAAGCGATTCCGGGACGGGCTCCTACGAGCAGTACTTC
CARSDSGTGSYEQYF
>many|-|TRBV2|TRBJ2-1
TGTGCCAGCACCCAAGCTCAGTTCTTC
CASTQAQFF
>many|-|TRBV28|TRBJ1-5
TGTGCCAGCAGTCTTAATCAGCCCCAGCATTTT
CASSLNQPQHF
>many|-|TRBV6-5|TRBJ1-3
TGTGCCAGCAGCCCAGGGGCCTCTGGAAACACCATATATTTT
CASSPGASGNTIYF
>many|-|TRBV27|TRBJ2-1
TGTGCCAGCAGTTCCCAGCCCTTTTTGTATAATGAGCAGTTCTTC
CASSSQPFLYNEQFF
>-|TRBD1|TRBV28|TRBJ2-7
TGTGCCAGCAGTTTACAGGGGGTCCACGAGCAGTACTTC
CASSLQGVHEQYF
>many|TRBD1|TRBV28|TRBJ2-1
TGTGCCAGCAGTTCCGGGACAGGGGATCGGCATGAGCAGTTCTTC
CASSSGTGDRHEQFF
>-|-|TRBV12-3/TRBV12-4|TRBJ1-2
TGTGCCAGCACCCTGGCAGGGAGGGATGGCTACACCTTC
CASTLAGRDGYTF
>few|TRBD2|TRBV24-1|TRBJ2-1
TGTGCCACCGGGGGGGGAGATAATGAGCAGTTCTTC
CATGGGDNEQFF
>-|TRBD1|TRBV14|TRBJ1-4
TGTGCCAGCAGCCAAGAATTCGGGACAGGGGATGAAAAACTGTTTTTT
CASSQEFGTGDEKLFF
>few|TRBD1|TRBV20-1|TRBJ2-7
TGCAGTGCTTACGACAGGGGTTACGAGCAGTACTTC
CSAYDRGYEQYF
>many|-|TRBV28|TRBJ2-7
TGTGCCAGCAGCTCTACCCTCGGGGCAGGCAGCTACGAGCAGTACTTC
CASSSTLGAGSYEQYF
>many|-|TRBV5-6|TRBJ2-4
TGTGCCAGCAGCCCCCCCCGGGACAAAGCCAAAAACATTCAGTACTTC
CASSPPRDKAKNIQYF
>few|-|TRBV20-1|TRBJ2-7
TGCAGTGGTGGGGGGCAGTCCTACGAGCAGTACTTC
CSGGGQSYEQYF
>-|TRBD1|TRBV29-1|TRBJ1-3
TGCAGCGTCACAGGGGATAGCTCTGGAAACACCATATATTTT
CSVTGDSSGNTIYF
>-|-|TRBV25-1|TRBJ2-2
TGTGCCAGCTCCCACGGAGTGGAGCTGTTTTTT
CASSHGVELFF
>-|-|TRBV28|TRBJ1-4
TGTGCCACCACGGGGGGGGTTCATGAAAAACTGTTTTTT
CATTGGVHEKLFF
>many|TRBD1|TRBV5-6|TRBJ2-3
TGTGCCAGCAGCGTGGACAGGGGGAGGGATACGCAGTATTTT
CASSVDRGRDTQYF
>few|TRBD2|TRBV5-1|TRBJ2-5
TGCGCCAGCAGCTTGGTTGGTAGCGGGAGTAGAGAGACCCAGTACTTC
CASSLVGSGSRETQYF
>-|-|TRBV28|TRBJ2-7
TGTGCCAGCAGTTTATCCCCGGTCTACGAGCAGTACTTC
CASSLSPVYEQYF
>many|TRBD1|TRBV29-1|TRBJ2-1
TGCAGCTTGTGGGGCAGACAGGGGTACAATGAGCAGTTCTTC
CSLWGRQGYNEQFF
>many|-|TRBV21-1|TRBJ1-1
TGTGCCAACGAGACAGGGTTCCACGGTGAAGCTTTCTTT
CANETGFHGEAFF
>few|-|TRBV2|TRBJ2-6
TGTGCCAGCACCCTAGGGCAAACTGGGGCCAACGTCCTGACTTTC
CASTLGQTGANVLTF
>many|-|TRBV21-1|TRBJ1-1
TGTGCCATTTCGCCCCCCAGGGCCGGAGAAGCTTTCTTT
CAISPPRAGEAFF
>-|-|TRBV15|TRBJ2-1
TGTGCCACCAGCAGGTCCCCCGACAGGAGCCGTTCCTACTACAATGAGCAGTTCTTC
CATSRSPDRSRSYYNEQFF
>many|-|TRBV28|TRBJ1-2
TGTGCCAGCAGTTTAACCATTTATGGCTACACCTTC
CASSLTIYGYTF
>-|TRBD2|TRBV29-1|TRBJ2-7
TGCAGCGTTCCAGGGTCCCGGGGGGACGAGCAGTACTTC
CSVPGSRGDEQYF
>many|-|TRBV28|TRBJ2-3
TGTGCCAGCAGGATGGTTGACACAGATACGCAGTATTTT
CASRMVDTDTQYF
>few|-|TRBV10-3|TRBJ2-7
TGTGCCATCAGTGATACGAAAGGGGAGTACGAGCAGTACTTC
CAISDTKGEYEQYF
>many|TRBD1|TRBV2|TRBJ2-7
TGTGCCAGCAGTTGGGACAGGGCAAGCTCCTACGAGCAGTACTTC
CASSWDRASSYEQYF
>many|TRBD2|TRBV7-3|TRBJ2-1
TGTGCCAGCAGCTTATCCGCTAGCGGGAGTAGGGGTGAGCAGTTCTTC
CASSLSASGSRGEQFF
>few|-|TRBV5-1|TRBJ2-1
TGCGCCAGCAGCTTTTTAGAACCCCTCAGGTACAATGAGCAGTTCTTC
CASSFLEPLRYNEQFF
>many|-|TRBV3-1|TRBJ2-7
TGTGCCAGCAGCCAAGATCGGGGGTATAACGAGCAGTACTTC
CASSQDRGYNEQYF
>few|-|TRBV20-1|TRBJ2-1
TGCAGTGCTGCCCTCCTGGCGGGTGGTGAGCAGTTCTTC
CSAALLAGGEQFF
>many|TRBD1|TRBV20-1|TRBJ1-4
TGCAGTGCCCGGGGGACAGCTAATGAAAAACTGTTTTTT
CSARGTANEKLFF
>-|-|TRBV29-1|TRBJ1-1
TGCAGCGTTTCCCATGAGGCTGAAACTTTCTTT
CSVSHEAETFF
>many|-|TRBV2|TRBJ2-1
TGTGCCAGCAGGAGTAATGAGCAGTTCTTC
CASRSNEQFF
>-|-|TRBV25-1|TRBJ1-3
TGTGCCAGCAGTGAGACAGCCACAGCGGGAAACACCATATATTTT
CASSETATAGNTIYF